Listed below are T cell receptor beta chains from one sample, sequenced in a study of radiotherapy plus CTLA-4 blockade in lung cancer. Using immunoSEQ multiplex PCR, the repertoire was profiled, and TCRdb retains in-frame clones only, with some absent. The data hold about 43,000 clones, with over 60% observed a single time. The sequencing used peripheral blood, collected from a patient treated with radiotherapy plus ipilimumab. The source of these receptors is a human donor with non-small cell lung cancer who had a partial response to radiotherapy plus ipilimumab. The CDR3 runs from the conserved cysteine through the conserved F or W. Fields, in order: J gene, V gene, clone size, D gene, CDR3 protein, CDR3 DNA. D genes are given only for firm matches. Clone size is given for some rows only: seen once, a few or many times, or a class if the clone is expanded.

j_call: TRBJ2-5; v_call: TRBV7-3; clone_size: .; d_call: .; cdr3_aa: CASRLTTSPRETQYF; cdr3_nt: TGTGCCAGCAGGCTGACTACCTCCCCAAGAGAGACCCAGTACTTC
j_call: TRBJ1-6; v_call: TRBV5-6; clone_size: .; d_call: .; cdr3_aa: CASSLGEGGRSPLHF; cdr3_nt: TGTGCCAGCAGCTTGGGGGAGGGCGGAAGGTCACCCCTCCACTTT
j_call: TRBJ2-3; v_call: TRBV10-3; clone_size: .; d_call: .; cdr3_aa: CAISAGAVDTQYF; cdr3_nt: TGTGCCATCAGTGCTGGGGCCGTAGATACGCAGTATTTT
j_call: TRBJ1-4; v_call: TRBV6-1; clone_size: few; d_call: .; cdr3_aa: CASSTVGGKVEKLFF; cdr3_nt: TGTGCCAGCAGCACGGTAGGGGGAAAGGTTGAAAAACTGTTTTTT
j_call: TRBJ2-7; v_call: TRBV7-9; clone_size: .; d_call: TRBD1; cdr3_aa: CASSRGDRNPYEQYF; cdr3_nt: TGTGCCAGCAGCAGGGGGGACAGGAATCCCTACGAGCAGTACTTC
j_call: TRBJ1-1; v_call: TRBV19; clone_size: .; d_call: .; cdr3_aa: CASSEKGFGEAFF; cdr3_nt: TGTGCCAGTAGTGAAAAGGGGTTCGGCGAAGCTTTCTTT
j_call: TRBJ2-1; v_call: TRBV19; clone_size: .; d_call: TRBD2; cdr3_aa: CASSIGTSGIDEQFF; cdr3_nt: TGTGCCAGCAGTATTGGGACTAGCGGGATCGATGAGCAGTTCTTC
j_call: TRBJ2-1; v_call: TRBV18; clone_size: once; d_call: TRBD1; cdr3_aa: CASSNRGLNEQFF; cdr3_nt: TGTGCCAGCTCAAACAGGGGGCTGAATGAGCAGTTCTTC
j_call: TRBJ2-7; v_call: TRBV7-3; clone_size: .; d_call: TRBD1; cdr3_aa: CASSLGQGDTYEQYF; cdr3_nt: TGTGCCAGCAGCCTGGGACAGGGGGACACCTACGAGCAGTACTTC
j_call: TRBJ2-3; v_call: TRBV7-9; clone_size: few; d_call: TRBD1; cdr3_aa: CASSPPGQGEDTQYF; cdr3_nt: TGTGCCAGCAGCCCTCCGGGACAGGGGGAAGATACGCAGTATTTT
j_call: TRBJ1-4; v_call: TRBV9; clone_size: .; d_call: .; cdr3_aa: CASSLTGTTNEKLFF; cdr3_nt: TGTGCCAGCAGCTTAACAGGAACAACTAATGAAAAACTGTTTTTT
j_call: TRBJ2-1; v_call: TRBV27; clone_size: .; d_call: TRBD2; cdr3_aa: CASRVSGSNYNEQFF; cdr3_nt: TGTGCCAGCAGGGTTAGCGGGAGTAACTACAATGAGCAGTTCTTC
j_call: TRBJ2-2; v_call: TRBV10-1; clone_size: .; d_call: .; cdr3_aa: CASSDPNTGELFF; cdr3_nt: TGCGCCAGCAGTGACCCTAACACCGGGGAGCTGTTTTTT
j_call: TRBJ2-3; v_call: TRBV15; clone_size: .; d_call: TRBD2; cdr3_aa: CATSSDSGAYTDTQYF; cdr3_nt: TGTGCCACCAGCAGTGATAGCGGGGCTTACACAGATACGCAGTATTTT
j_call: TRBJ1-1; v_call: TRBV7-2; clone_size: .; d_call: .; cdr3_aa: CASSSRGGSGSRQAFF; cdr3_nt: TGTGCCAGCAGCTCTCGAGGCGGTTCAGGGTCTCGTCAGGCTTTCTTT
j_call: TRBJ2-7; v_call: TRBV19; clone_size: few; d_call: .; cdr3_aa: CASSRPRITAPYEQYF; cdr3_nt: TGTGCCAGTAGTCGACCCCGGATAACAGCCCCTTACGAGCAGTACTTC
j_call: TRBJ2-7; v_call: TRBV27; clone_size: .; d_call: .; cdr3_aa: CASSLSTASEQYF; cdr3_nt: TGTGCCAGCAGTTTATCGACGGCTAGCGAGCAGTACTTC
j_call: TRBJ2-5; v_call: TRBV5-1; clone_size: few; d_call: .; cdr3_aa: CASSLTGETQYF; cdr3_nt: TGCGCCAGCAGCTTGACAGGGGAGACCCAGTACTTC
j_call: TRBJ2-7; v_call: TRBV6-5; clone_size: .; d_call: TRBD1; cdr3_aa: CASSYSQGGGYEQYF; cdr3_nt: TGTGCCAGCAGTTACTCCCAAGGGGGCGGCTACGAGCAGTACTTC
j_call: TRBJ2-3; v_call: TRBV30; clone_size: .; d_call: .; cdr3_aa: CAWSEVLVEDTQYF; cdr3_nt: TGTGCCTGGTCCGAAGTCCTAGTTGAAGATACGCAGTATTTT
j_call: TRBJ2-7; v_call: TRBV18; clone_size: .; d_call: TRBD2; cdr3_aa: CASSPRGGLVYEQYF; cdr3_nt: TGTGCCAGCTCACCACGGGGAGGGCTTGTTTACGAGCAGTACTTC
j_call: TRBJ2-1; v_call: TRBV2; clone_size: .; d_call: .; cdr3_aa: CASSETAGPGNEQFF; cdr3_nt: TGTGCCAGCAGTGAGACGGCGGGGCCCGGGAATGAGCAGTTCTTC
j_call: TRBJ2-2; v_call: TRBV15; clone_size: .; d_call: .; cdr3_aa: CATSRDGLANTGELFF; cdr3_nt: TGTGCCACCAGCAGAGATGGGCTTGCGAACACCGGGGAGCTGTTTTTT
j_call: TRBJ2-7; v_call: TRBV5-1; clone_size: .; d_call: .; cdr3_aa: CASRGAQASYEQYF; cdr3_nt: TGCGCCAGCAGGGGAGCCCAGGCCTCCTACGAGCAGTACTTC
j_call: TRBJ1-1; v_call: TRBV11-3; clone_size: .; d_call: .; cdr3_aa: CASSLGQNTEAFF; cdr3_nt: TGTGCCAGCAGCCTGGGACAGAACACTGAAGCTTTCTTT
j_call: TRBJ1-1; v_call: TRBV29-1; clone_size: few; d_call: .; cdr3_aa: CSAWGQGTTEAFF; cdr3_nt: TGCAGCGCTTGGGGGCAGGGGACCACTGAAGCTTTCTTT
j_call: TRBJ1-1; v_call: TRBV7-2; clone_size: few; d_call: .; cdr3_aa: CASSLGQEAFF; cdr3_nt: TGTGCCAGCAGCTTGGGGCAGGAAGCTTTCTTT
j_call: TRBJ1-1; v_call: TRBV19; clone_size: .; d_call: TRBD1; cdr3_aa: CASSFTGVGTEAFF; cdr3_nt: TGTGCCAGTAGTTTCACAGGGGTGGGAACTGAAGCTTTCTTT
j_call: TRBJ2-3; v_call: TRBV5-1; clone_size: once; d_call: .; cdr3_aa: CASSPGQTGTNTQYF; cdr3_nt: TGCGCCAGCAGCCCGGGCCAGACAGGAACGAATACGCAGTATTTT